This T cell receptor (beta chain) originates from a study of OX40 agonist ivuxolimab in advanced cancers. At the level of the study: 40% to 50% of patients had received prior checkpoint inhibitor therapy. Study findings and constraints: Determination of antigen specificity was not performed for the expanded peripheral T cells. Partly responding patients at 0.1-3.0 mg/kg showed some of the smallest clonal expansion.

Data came from immunoSEQ multiplex PCR; TCRdb stores just in-frame clones and leaves some out. Of 40,000 or so clones detected, 70% to 85% appear once; the ten largest clones hold roughly 20%. CDR3 length: 14 residues. The germline gives CDR1 SEHNR, CDR2 FQNEAQ (reference sequence). Regarding this clone: No antigen is known for it.

The chain joins TRBV7-9 to TRBJ2-5, with 11 bases that match TRBD1. The J call may be wrong; the DNA end is better matched by TRBJ2-7. Sequences were derived from CD4+ or CD8+ T cells sorted from blood, sampled in a trial of the OX40 agonist ivuxolimab. The TCR originated in an adult with an advanced solid tumor such as melanoma, head and neck, liver or kidney cancer. In DNA, the CDR3 is TGTGCCAGCAGCTTTGGGACAGGGGGTAACGAGCAGTACTTC. Translating it yields CASSFGTGGNEQYF.